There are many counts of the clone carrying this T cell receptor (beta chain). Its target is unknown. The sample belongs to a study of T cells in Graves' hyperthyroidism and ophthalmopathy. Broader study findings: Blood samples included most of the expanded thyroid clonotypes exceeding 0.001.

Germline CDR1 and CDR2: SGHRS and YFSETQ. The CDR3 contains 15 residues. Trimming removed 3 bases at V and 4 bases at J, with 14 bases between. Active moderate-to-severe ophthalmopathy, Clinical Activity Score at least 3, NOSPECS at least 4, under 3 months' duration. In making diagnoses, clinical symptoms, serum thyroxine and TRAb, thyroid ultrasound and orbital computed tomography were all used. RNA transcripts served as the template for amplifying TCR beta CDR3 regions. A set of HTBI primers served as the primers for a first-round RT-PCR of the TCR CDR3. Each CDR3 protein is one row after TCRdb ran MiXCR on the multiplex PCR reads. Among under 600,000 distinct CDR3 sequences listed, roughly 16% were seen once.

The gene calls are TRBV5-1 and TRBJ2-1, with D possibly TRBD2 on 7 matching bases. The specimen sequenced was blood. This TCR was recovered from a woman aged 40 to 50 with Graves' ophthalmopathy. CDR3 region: CASSWGGAGYNEQFF. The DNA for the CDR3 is TGCGCCAGCAGCTGGGGGGGGGCCGGTTACAATGAGCAGTTCTTC.